This TCR beta chain was profiled in a study of blood T cell repertoires in COVID-19. Between the trimmed V and J ends, which lost 6 bases and 7 bases, there was a span of 18 bases. The CDR3 covers 14 residues. Germline CDR1 and CDR2: MNHEY and SVGAGI. The repertoire was sequenced with immunoSEQ multiplex PCR; TCRdb's copy has only in-frame clones and lacks some. The table shows over 250,000 clones, with nearly 90% occurring only once. The V call is TRBV6-5, the J call TRBJ1-2; no firm D call. This clonotype was obtained from a woman aged 25 to 39 who had recovered from COVID-19. Sequences were obtained from PBMCs or T cells enriched from blood (not recorded which). CDR3 DNA sequence: TGTGCCAGCAGCTCGGAAGGAGGATGGAGTGGCTACACCTTC. Encoded protein: CASSSEGGWSGYTF.